This T cell receptor beta chain was profiled in a study of CD4 T cells in relation to SARS-CoV-2 and coronaviruses. Whole-study context: Crossreactive spike epitopes shared across donors were mapped to their HLA restriction. Points from the study as a whole: Samples before the pandemic and after infection were not matched within any donor. In roughly 60% of donors, memory CD4+ clonotypes crossrecognized SARS-CoV-2 and at least one common cold coronavirus spike. SARS-CoV-2-driven expansion was significantly weaker in crossreactive than monoreactive clones.

As regards this clone: Its antigen remains unidentified.

Generated by immunoSEQ multiplex PCR, the TCRdb table keeps only in-frame clones and is missing some. This table has some 65,000 clones, about nine tenths appearing once. CD4+ T cells from unexposed donors were obtained before the COVID-19 pandemic (2011-2018). This CDR3 comprises 14 residues. CDR1 and CDR2 (germline): MNHEY, SVGAGI. V lost 7 bases to trimming and J lost 9 bases; unmatched junction nucleotides: 9. The sequenced sample consisted of memory CD4+ T cells from PBMCs. J is TRBJ2-1 and V is TRBV6-5, with 10 bases that match TRBD2. The receptor was isolated from a human donor in good health. The CDR3 loop is CASTAGGRWGEQFF. In nucleotides, the CDR3 is TGTGCCAGCACAGCGGGGGGGCGTTGGGGTGAGCAGTTCTTC.